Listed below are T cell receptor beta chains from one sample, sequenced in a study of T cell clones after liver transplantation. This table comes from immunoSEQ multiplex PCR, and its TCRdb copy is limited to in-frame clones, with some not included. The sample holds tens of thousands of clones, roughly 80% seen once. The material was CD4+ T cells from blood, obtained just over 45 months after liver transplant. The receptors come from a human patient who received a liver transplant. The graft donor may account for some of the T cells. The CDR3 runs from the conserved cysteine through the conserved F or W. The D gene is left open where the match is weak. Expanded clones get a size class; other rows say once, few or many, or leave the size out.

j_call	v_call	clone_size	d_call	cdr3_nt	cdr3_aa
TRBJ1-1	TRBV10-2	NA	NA	TGCGCCAGCTGTGTTCTAGGCAACACTGAAGCTTTCTTT	CASCVLGNTEAFF
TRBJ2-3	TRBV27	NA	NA	TGTGCCAGCGCGGGGTTTGATAAAACGAGCACAGATACGCAGTATTTT	CASAGFDKTSTDTQYF
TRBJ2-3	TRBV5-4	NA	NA	TGTGCCAGCAGCTCTCGACAGGCTGGAGATACGCAGTATTTT	CASSSRQAGDTQYF
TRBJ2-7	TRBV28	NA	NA	TGTGCCAGCAGTTTAATTCTCTACGAGCAGTACTTC	CASSLILYEQYF
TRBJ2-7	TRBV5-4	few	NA	TGTGCCAGCAGCTTGGAGGGCTACGAGCAGTACTTC	CASSLEGYEQYF
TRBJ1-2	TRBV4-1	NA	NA	TGCGCCAGGACTCCTGAACAGGGAACGGGCAACTATGGCTACACCTTC	CARTPEQGTGNYGYTF
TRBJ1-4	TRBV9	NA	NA	TGTGCCAGCAGCGCGGTAGTAGGGAGGAATGAAAAACTGTTTTTT	CASSAVVGRNEKLFF
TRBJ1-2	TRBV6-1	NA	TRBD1	TGTGCCAGCAGTGAATTCCTAGACAGGGTAGATGGCTACACCTTC	CASSEFLDRVDGYTF
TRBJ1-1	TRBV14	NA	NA	TGTGCCAGCAGCCAAGATTCTTACAGAAATGAAGCTTTCTTT	CASSQDSYRNEAFF
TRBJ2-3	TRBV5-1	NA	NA	TGCGCCAGCAGCGCTGAGGGCGATACGCAGTATTTT	CASSAEGDTQYF
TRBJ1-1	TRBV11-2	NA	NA	TGTGCCAGCAGCTTAGTGGGGCAGGTTGGGACTGAAGCTTTCTTT	CASSLVGQVGTEAFF
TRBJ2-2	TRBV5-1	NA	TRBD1	TGCGCCAGCAGCCCTGGACGGCAGGGGGACACCGGGGAGCTGTTTTTT	CASSPGRQGDTGELFF
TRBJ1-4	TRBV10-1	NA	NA	TGCGCCAGCAGTGGGAGGACAGCAACTAATGAAAAACTGTTTTTT	CASSGRTATNEKLFF
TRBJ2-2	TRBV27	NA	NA	TGTGCCAGCAGTTTATCGCCGGGAATTAACACCGGGGAGCTGTTTTTT	CASSLSPGINTGELFF
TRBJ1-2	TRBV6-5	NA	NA	TGTGCCAGCAGTTACCCACAGGGCCGGAATGGCTACACCTTC	CASSYPQGRNGYTF
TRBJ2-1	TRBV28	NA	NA	TGTGCCAGCAGAAGGGACTCACGGAATGAGCAGTTCTTC	CASRRDSRNEQFF
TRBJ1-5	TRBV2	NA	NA	TGTGCCAGCAGTGAAGATGGGCCATGGGTTCAGCCCCAGCATTTT	CASSEDGPWVQPQHF
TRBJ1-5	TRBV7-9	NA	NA	TGTGCCAGCAGCCCCCAGGGTGCCGAGCCCCAGCATTTT	CASSPQGAEPQHF
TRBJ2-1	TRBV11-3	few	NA	TGTGCCAGCAGCTTAGATCAGATAGGCTACAATGAGCAGTTCTTC	CASSLDQIGYNEQFF
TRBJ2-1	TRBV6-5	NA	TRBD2	TGTGCCAGCAGTTTCCTGGGCGGGAGGGCCAATGAGCAGTTCTTC	CASSFLGGRANEQFF
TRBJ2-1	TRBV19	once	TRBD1	TGTGCCAGTAGGCCGTCAGGGCAGGGGGTAAATGAGCAGTTCTTC	CASRPSGQGVNEQFF
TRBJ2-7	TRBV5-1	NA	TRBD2	TGCGCCAGCAGCCCCGGCGGGACTACCAACTACGAGCAGTACTTC	CASSPGGTTNYEQYF
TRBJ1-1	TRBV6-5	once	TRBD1	TGTGCCAGCAGAAACGGACAGGGTGAAGCTTTCTTT	CASRNGQGEAFF
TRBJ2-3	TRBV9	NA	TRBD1	TGTGCCAGCAGCGTGAAACAGGGGGCTAGCACAGATACGCAGTATTTT	CASSVKQGASTDTQYF
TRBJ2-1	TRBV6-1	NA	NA	TGTGCCAGCCGAGGGGCCCTCTACAAATACAATGAGCAGTTCTTC	CASRGALYKYNEQFF
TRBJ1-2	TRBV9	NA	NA	TGTGCCAGCAGCGGCCAGGGGTTCTATGGCTACACCTTTTCCTTC	CASSGQGFYGYTFSF
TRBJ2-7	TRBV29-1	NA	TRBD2	TGCAGCGTTGAAGAGGCCACTAGCGTGATATCCTACGAGCAGTACTTC	CSVEEATSVISYEQYF
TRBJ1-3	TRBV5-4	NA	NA	TGTGCCAGCAGCTCCGGGACAGGAAACACCATATATTTT	CASSSGTGNTIYF
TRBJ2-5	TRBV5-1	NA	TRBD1	TGCGCCAGCAGCCAGCAATCGACAGGGGAAGAGACCCAGTACTTC	CASSQQSTGEETQYF
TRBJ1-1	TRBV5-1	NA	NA	TGCGCCAGCAGCTTGGAGGGGACCATGAACACTGAAGCTTTCTTT	CASSLEGTMNTEAFF
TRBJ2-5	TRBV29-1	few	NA	TGCAGCGCCTGGGATAGCGGATCCCAAGAGACCCAGTACTTC	CSAWDSGSQETQYF
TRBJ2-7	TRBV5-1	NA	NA	TGCGCCAGCAGATTATCCTACGAGCAGTACTTC	CASRLSYEQYF
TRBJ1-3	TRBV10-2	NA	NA	TGCGCCAGCAGTGAGTTTGCGGGGACCACCATATATTTT	CASSEFAGTTIYF
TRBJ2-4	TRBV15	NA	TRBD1	TGTGCCACCAGCAGAGCTCCAGGACAGGGGAACATTCAGTACTTC	CATSRAPGQGNIQYF
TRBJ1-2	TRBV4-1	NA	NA	TGCGCCAGCAGCCAACCCCGGAACTACAGGGAATCGGATGGCTACACCTTC	CASSQPRNYRESDGYTF
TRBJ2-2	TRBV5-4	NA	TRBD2	TGTGCCAGCAGACACGACCGAAGGGGACTAGCCGCCGGGGAGCTGTTTTTT	CASRHDRRGLAAGELFF
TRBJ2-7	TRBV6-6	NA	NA	TGTGCCAGCAGTTACTCGGCCAGTACCGAACCCTACGAGCAGTACTTC	CASSYSASTEPYEQYF